One TCR beta chain is described in this entry. Its specificity is not known. This sample is part of a study of cytotoxic CD8 clonotypes in ibrutinib-treated CLL. Regarding the study as a whole: The study found public clonotypes uncommon, contracting or stable on treatment.

Assay used: immunoSEQ multiplex PCR; TCRdb lists only in-frame clones, some missing. There are about 130,000 clones in the sample; 70% to 90% occur only once, and about 2% lies in the top ten. The CDR3 spans 18 residues. Germline loops: CDR1 MNHEY, CDR2 SMNVEV (reference sequence). V shed 4 bases and J shed 12 bases, with 31 bases lying between them. The starting material was PBMCs, obtained after 24 months of ibrutinib treatment. This rearrangement joins TRBV27 to TRBJ2-4; no reliable D call. The clonotype was recovered from a human donor with chronic lymphocytic leukemia. DNA of the CDR3: TGTGCCAGCAGTTCTCGAATTGGGCGTCGATATTATTCGGTGGCTCAGTACTTC. Translation gives CASSSRIGRRYYSVAQYF.